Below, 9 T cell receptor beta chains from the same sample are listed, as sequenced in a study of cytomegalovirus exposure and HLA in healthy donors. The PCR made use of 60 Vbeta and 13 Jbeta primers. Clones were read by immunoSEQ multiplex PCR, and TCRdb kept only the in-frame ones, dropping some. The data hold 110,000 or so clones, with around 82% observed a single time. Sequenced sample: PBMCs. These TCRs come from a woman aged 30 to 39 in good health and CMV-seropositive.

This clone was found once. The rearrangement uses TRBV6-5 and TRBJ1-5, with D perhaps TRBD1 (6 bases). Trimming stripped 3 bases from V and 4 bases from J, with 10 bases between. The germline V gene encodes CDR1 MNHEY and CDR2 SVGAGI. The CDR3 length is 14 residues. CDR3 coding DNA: TGTGCCAGCAGTTATGGACAGTTAAATCAGCCCCAGCATTTT. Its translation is CASSYGQLNQPQHF.

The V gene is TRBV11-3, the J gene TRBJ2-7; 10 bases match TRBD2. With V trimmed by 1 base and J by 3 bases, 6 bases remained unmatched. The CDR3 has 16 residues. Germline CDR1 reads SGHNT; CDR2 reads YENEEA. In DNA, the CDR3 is TGTGCCAGCAGCTTAGCTAAGCGGGAGGGGTACTACGAGCAGTACTTC. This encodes CASSLAKREGYYEQYF.

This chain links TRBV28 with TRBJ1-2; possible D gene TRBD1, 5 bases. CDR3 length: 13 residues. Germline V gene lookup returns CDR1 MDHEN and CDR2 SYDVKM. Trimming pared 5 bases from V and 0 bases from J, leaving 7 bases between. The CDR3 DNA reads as TGTGCCAGCAGTCTACAGGCTAACTATGGCTACACCTTC. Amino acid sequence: CASSLQANYGYTF.

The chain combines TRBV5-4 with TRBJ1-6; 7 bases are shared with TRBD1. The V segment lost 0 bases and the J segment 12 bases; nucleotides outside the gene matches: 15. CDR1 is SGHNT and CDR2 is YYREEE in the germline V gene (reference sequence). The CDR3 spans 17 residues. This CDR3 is CASSLGRQGGPTRPLHF. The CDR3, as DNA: TGTGCCAGCAGCTTGGGGAGACAGGGTGGCCCCACGAGACCCCTCCACTTT.

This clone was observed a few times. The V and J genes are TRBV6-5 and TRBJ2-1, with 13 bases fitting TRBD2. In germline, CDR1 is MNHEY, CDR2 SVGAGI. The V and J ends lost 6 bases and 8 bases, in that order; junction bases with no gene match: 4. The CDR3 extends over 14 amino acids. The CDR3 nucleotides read TGTGCCAGCAGCCAACTAGCGGGAGGGTATGAGCAGTTCTTC. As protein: CASSQLAGGYEQFF.

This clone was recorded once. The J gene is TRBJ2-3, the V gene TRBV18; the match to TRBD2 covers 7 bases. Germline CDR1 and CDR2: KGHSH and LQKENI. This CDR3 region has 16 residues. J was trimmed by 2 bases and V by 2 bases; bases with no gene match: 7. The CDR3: CASSPDKRGYTDTQYF. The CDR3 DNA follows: TGTGCCAGCTCACCAGATAAGCGGGGCTACACAGATACGCAGTATTTT.

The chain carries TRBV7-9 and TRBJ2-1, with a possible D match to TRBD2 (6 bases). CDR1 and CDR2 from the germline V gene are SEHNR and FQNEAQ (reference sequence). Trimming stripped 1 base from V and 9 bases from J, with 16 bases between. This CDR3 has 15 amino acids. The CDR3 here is CASSLGLIAGSEQFF. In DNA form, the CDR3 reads TGTGCCAGCAGCTTAGGGCTTATTGCGGGATCTGAGCAGTTCTTC. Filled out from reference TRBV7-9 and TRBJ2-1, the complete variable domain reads DTGVSQNPRHKITKRGQNVTFRCDPISEHNRLYWYRQTLGQGPEFLTYFQNEAQLEKSRLLSDRFSAERPKGSFSTLEIQRTEQGDSAMYLCASSLGLIAGSEQFFGPGTRLTVL.

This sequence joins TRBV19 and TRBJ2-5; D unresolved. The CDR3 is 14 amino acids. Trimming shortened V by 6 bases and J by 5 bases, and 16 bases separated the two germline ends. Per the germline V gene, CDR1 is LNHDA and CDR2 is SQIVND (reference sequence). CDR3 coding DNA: TGTGCCAGTAGCCCCTTCGCAGTAACGGAGACCCAGTACTTC. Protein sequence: CASSPFAVTETQYF.

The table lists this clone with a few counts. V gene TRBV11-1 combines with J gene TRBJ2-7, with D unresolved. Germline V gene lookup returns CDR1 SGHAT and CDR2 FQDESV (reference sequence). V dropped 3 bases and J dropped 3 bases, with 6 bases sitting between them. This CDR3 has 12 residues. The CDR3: CASSFLGYEQYF. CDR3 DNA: TGTGCCAGCAGCTTCCTCGGCTACGAGCAGTACTTC.